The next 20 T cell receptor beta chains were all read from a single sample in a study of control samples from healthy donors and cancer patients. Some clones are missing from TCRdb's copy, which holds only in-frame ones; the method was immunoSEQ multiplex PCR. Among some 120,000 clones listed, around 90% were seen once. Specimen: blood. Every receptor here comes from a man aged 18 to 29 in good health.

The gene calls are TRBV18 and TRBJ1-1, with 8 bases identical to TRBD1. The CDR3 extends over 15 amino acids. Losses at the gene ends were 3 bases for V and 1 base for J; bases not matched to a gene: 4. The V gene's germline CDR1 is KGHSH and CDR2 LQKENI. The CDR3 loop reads CASSPRTGSNTEAFF. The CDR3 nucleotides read TGTGCCAGCTCACCTCGGACAGGGTCGAACACTGAAGCTTTCTTT.

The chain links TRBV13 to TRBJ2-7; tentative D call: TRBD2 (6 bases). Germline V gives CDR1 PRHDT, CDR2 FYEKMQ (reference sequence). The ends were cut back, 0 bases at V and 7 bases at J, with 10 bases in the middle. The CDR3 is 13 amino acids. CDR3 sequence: CASSLGRGREQYF. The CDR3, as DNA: TGTGCCAGCAGCTTAGGCCGGGGGAGGGAGCAGTACTTC.

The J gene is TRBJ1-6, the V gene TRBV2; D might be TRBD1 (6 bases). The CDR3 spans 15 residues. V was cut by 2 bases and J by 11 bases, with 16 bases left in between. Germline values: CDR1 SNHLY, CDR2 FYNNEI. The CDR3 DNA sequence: TGTGCCAGCAGTGAAAGGTTCCAGGGGAACACACCCCTCCACTTT. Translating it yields CASSERFQGNTPLHF.

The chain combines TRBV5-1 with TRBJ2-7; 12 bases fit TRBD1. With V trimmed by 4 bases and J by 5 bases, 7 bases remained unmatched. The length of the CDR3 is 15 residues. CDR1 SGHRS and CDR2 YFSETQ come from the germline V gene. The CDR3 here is CASSAWGQGADEQYF. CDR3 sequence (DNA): TGCGCCAGCAGCGCCTGGGGACAGGGGGCCGACGAGCAGTACTTC.

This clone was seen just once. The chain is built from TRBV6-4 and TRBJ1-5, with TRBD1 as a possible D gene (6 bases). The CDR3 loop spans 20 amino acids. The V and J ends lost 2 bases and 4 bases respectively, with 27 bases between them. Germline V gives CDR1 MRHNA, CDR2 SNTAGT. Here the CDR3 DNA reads TGTGCCAGCAGTGACATGGATAGTCATGATAACGGGACAACTAATCAGCCCCAGCATTTT. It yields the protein CASSDMDSHDNGTTNQPQHF.

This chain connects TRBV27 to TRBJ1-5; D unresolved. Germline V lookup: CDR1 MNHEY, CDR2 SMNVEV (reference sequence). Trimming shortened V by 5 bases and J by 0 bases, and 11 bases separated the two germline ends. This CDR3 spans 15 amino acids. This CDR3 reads CASSTDYTSNQPQHF. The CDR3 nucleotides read TGTGCCAGCAGTACCGACTATACTAGCAATCAGCCCCAGCATTTT.

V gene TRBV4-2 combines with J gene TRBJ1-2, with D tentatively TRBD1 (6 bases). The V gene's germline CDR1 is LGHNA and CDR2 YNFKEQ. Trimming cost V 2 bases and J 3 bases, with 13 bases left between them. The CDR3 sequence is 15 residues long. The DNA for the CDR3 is TGTGCCAGCAGCCAATCCCCAGGGGTTGACTATGGCTACACCTTC. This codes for CASSQSPGVDYGYTF.

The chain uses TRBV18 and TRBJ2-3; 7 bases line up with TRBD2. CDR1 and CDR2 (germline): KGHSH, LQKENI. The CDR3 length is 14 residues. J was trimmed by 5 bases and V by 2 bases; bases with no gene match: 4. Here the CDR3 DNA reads TGTGCCAGCTCACCAGGCGGGGGAAAAGATACGCAGTATTTT. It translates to CASSPGGGKDTQYF. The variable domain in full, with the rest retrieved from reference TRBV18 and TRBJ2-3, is NAGVMQNPRHLVRRRGQEARLRCSPMKGHSHVYWYRQLPEEGLKFMVYLQKENIIDESGMPKERFSAEFPKEGPSILRIQQVVRGDSAAYFCASSPGGGKDTQYFGPGTRLTVL.

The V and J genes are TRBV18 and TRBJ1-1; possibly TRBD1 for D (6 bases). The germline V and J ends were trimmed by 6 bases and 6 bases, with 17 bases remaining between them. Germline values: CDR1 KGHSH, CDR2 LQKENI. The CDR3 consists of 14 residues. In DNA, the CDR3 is TGTGCCAGCTCCTCGGGGCCAGGGGATGCTGAAGCTTTCTTT. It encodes CASSSGPGDAEAFF.

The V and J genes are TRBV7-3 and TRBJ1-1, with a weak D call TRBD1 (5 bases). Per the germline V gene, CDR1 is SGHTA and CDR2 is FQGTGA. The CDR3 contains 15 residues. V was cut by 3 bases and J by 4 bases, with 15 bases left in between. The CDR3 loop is CASSFGPRGTTEAFF. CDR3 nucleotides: TGTGCCAGCAGCTTTGGCCCTAGGGGAACCACTGAAGCTTTCTTT.

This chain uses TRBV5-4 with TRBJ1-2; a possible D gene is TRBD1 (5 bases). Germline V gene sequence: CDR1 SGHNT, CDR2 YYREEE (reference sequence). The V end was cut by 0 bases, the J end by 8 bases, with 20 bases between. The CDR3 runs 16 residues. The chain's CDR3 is CASSLVRAGSERGYTF. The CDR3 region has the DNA TGTGCCAGCAGCTTGGTTCGTGCAGGGTCGGAGAGGGGCTACACCTTC.

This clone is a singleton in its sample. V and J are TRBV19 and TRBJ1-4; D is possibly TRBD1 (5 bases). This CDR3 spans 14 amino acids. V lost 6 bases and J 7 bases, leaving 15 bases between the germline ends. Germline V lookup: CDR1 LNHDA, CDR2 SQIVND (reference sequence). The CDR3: CASSLTGGGEKLFF. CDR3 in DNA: TGTGCCAGTAGCCTAACAGGAGGCGGTGAAAAACTGTTTTTT.

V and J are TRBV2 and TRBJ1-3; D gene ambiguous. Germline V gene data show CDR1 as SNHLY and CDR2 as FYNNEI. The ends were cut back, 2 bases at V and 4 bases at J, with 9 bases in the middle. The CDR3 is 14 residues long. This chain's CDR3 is CASSELGNGNTIYF. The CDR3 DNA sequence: TGTGCCAGCAGTGAATTAGGGAACGGAAACACCATATATTTT.

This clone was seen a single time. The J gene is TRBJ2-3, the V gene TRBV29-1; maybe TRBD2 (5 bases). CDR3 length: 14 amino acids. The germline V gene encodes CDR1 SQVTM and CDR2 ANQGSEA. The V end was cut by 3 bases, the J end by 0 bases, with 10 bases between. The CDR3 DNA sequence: TGCAGCGTTGATGGGCGGACTAGCACAGATACGCAGTATTTT. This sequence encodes CSVDGRTSTDTQYF.

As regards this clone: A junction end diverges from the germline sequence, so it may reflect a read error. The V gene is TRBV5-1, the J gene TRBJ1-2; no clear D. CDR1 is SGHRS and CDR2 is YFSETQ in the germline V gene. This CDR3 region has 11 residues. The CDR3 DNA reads TGCGCCAGCAGGTTGGGCGGTGGCTACACCTTC. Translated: CASRLGGGYTF.

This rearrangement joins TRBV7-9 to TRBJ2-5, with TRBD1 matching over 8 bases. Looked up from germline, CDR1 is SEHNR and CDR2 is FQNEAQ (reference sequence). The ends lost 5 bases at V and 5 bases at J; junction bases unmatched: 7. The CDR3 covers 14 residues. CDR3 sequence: CASSTHRGKETQYF. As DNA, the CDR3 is TGTGCCAGCAGCACTCACAGGGGGAAGGAGACCCAGTACTTC.

The chain's CDR3 is CASRGTSGASGELFF. CDR3 nucleotides: TGTGCCAGCAGGGGGACTAGCGGGGCCAGCGGGGAGCTGTTTTTT. V usage is TRBV6-5 and J usage is TRBJ2-2; the match to TRBD2 covers 13 bases. The CDR3 covers 15 residues. The ends lost 6 bases at V and 7 bases at J; junction bases unmatched: 5. Germline V gene sequence: CDR1 MNHEY, CDR2 SVGAGI.

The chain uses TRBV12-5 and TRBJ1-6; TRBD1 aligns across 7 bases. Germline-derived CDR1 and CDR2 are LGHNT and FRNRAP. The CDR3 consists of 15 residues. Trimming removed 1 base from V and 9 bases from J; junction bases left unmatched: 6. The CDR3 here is CASGLGQGRGSPLHF. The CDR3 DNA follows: TGTGCTAGTGGTTTGGGACAGGGAAGAGGTTCACCCCTCCACTTT.

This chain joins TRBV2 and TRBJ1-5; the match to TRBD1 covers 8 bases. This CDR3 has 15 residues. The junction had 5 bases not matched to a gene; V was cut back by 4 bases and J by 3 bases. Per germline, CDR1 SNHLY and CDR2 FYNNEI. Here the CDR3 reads CASSGTGFPNQPQHF. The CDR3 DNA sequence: TGTGCCAGCAGTGGGACAGGGTTTCCCAATCAGCCCCAGCATTTT.

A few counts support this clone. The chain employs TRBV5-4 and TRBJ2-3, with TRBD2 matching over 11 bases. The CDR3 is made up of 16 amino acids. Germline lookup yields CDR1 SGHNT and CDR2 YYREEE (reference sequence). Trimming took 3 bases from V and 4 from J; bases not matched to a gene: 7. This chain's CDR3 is CASSSATSGAPDTQYF. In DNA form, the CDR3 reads TGTGCCAGCAGCTCAGCGACTAGCGGGGCCCCAGATACGCAGTATTTT.